Listed below are T cell receptor beta chains from one sample, sequenced in a study of T cells in Graves' hyperthyroidism and ophthalmopathy. TCRdb analysed the multiplex PCR reads with MiXCR anew, one entry per CDR3 protein. This repertoire shows fewer than 350,000 distinct CDR3 sequences, about 20% found once; its top ten account for about 53%. What was sequenced was blood. Receptors were obtained from a woman aged 45-65 years with Graves' hyperthyroidism. CDR3s include the opening cysteine and the closing phenylalanine or tryptophan. D genes are given only for firm matches. For some rows the clone size is stated as once, few or many, or as a class when expanded; others skip it.

clone_size: few; j_call: TRBJ2-3; d_call: TRBD2; v_call: TRBV19; cdr3_aa: CASTPRGGGATDTQYF; cdr3_nt: TGTGCCAGTACCCCGCGGGGCGGGGGGGCCACAGATACGCAGTATTTT
clone_size: .; j_call: TRBJ2-1; d_call: .; v_call: TRBV11-2; cdr3_aa: CASSLSSSAGGEQFF; cdr3_nt: TGTGCCAGCAGCTTATCTAGTAGCGCGGGTGGTGAGCAGTTCTTC
clone_size: .; j_call: TRBJ2-3; d_call: TRBD2; v_call: TRBV20-1; cdr3_aa: CSAITAGDVTDTQYF; cdr3_nt: TGCAGTGCTATCACAGCGGGAGATGTCACAGATACGCAGTATTTT
clone_size: many; j_call: TRBJ1-5; d_call: .; v_call: TRBV7-8; cdr3_aa: CASSLGSAGHSNQPQHF; cdr3_nt: TGTGCCAGCAGCTTAGGAAGCGCTGGGCATAGCAATCAGCCCCAGCATTTT
clone_size: .; j_call: TRBJ1-5; d_call: .; v_call: TRBV7-6; cdr3_aa: CASSLNAGFDQPQHF; cdr3_nt: TGTGCCAGCAGCTTAAACGCAGGGTTCGATCAGCCCCAGCATTTT
clone_size: .; j_call: TRBJ1-1; d_call: TRBD1; v_call: TRBV4-1; cdr3_aa: CASSQDRGLNTEAFF; cdr3_nt: TGCGCCAGCAGCCAGGACAGGGGACTGAACACTGAAGCTTTCTTT
clone_size: few; j_call: TRBJ2-7; d_call: TRBD2; v_call: TRBV20-1; cdr3_aa: CSARDPAGGAYEQYF; cdr3_nt: TGCAGTGCTAGAGATCCGGCGGGAGGAGCGTACGAGCAGTACTTC
clone_size: .; j_call: TRBJ1-3; d_call: .; v_call: TRBV5-1; cdr3_aa: CASSLDGNSGNTIYF; cdr3_nt: TGCGCCAGCAGCTTGGACGGCAACTCTGGAAACACCATATATTTT
clone_size: few; j_call: TRBJ1-1; d_call: .; v_call: TRBV25-1; cdr3_aa: CASSFGPTEAFF; cdr3_nt: TGTGCCAGCAGTTTTGGCCCCACTGAAGCTTTCTTT
clone_size: many; j_call: TRBJ1-1; d_call: TRBD1; v_call: TRBV3-1; cdr3_aa: CASRDRGQGMNTEAFF; cdr3_nt: TGTGCCAGCAGGGACCGAGGACAGGGAATGAACACTGAAGCTTTCTTT
clone_size: few; j_call: TRBJ2-1; d_call: TRBD1; v_call: TRBV6-2/TRBV6-3; cdr3_aa: CASTQTGTGIYNEQFF; cdr3_nt: TGTGCCAGCACCCAGACCGGGACAGGGATCTACAATGAGCAGTTCTTC
clone_size: few; j_call: TRBJ2-7; d_call: TRBD2; v_call: TRBV28; cdr3_aa: CASSLLQGLAGDLSYEQYF; cdr3_nt: TGTGCCAGCAGTTTACTCCAGGGACTAGCGGGAGATCTCTCCTACGAGCAGTACTTC
clone_size: many; j_call: TRBJ1-3; d_call: .; v_call: TRBV18; cdr3_aa: CASSPSVAGSGNTIYF; cdr3_nt: TGTGCCAGCTCACCATCCGTCGCAGGCTCTGGAAACACCATATATTTT
clone_size: .; j_call: TRBJ2-7; d_call: .; v_call: TRBV14; cdr3_aa: CASSQFSSYEQYF; cdr3_nt: TGTGCCAGCAGCCAATTCAGCTCCTACGAGCAGTACTTC
clone_size: few; j_call: TRBJ2-7; d_call: .; v_call: TRBV14; cdr3_aa: CASSHGHGIGYYEQYF; cdr3_nt: TGTGCCAGCAGCCATGGACATGGGATAGGATACTACGAGCAGTACTTC
clone_size: many; j_call: TRBJ2-7; d_call: TRBD2; v_call: TRBV12-3/TRBV12-4; cdr3_aa: CASSLTSASYEQYF; cdr3_nt: TGTGCCAGCAGTTTAACTAGCGCCTCCTACGAGCAGTACTTC
clone_size: many; j_call: TRBJ2-3; d_call: .; v_call: TRBV3-1; cdr3_aa: CASSHEAGDTDTQYF; cdr3_nt: TGTGCCAGCAGCCATGAAGCGGGCGACACAGATACGCAGTATTTT
clone_size: few; j_call: TRBJ2-6; d_call: .; v_call: TRBV6-2/TRBV6-3; cdr3_aa: CASSWGAGPTSGANVLTF; cdr3_nt: TGTGCCAGCAGTTGGGGGGCAGGGCCTACCTCTGGGGCCAACGTCCTGACTTTC
clone_size: few; j_call: TRBJ2-2; d_call: .; v_call: TRBV18; cdr3_aa: CASSPERTGELFF; cdr3_nt: TGTGCCAGCTCACCAGAGAGAACCGGGGAGCTGTTTTTT
clone_size: .; j_call: TRBJ2-2; d_call: .; v_call: TRBV27; cdr3_aa: CASSTRGASANTGELFF; cdr3_nt: TGTGCCAGCAGTACCCGGGGGGCCTCCGCGAACACCGGGGAGCTGTTTTTT
clone_size: many; j_call: TRBJ2-7; d_call: TRBD2; v_call: TRBV6-1; cdr3_aa: CASSVEIAGANHEQYF; cdr3_nt: TGTGCCAGCAGTGTTGAAATAGCGGGAGCCAACCACGAGCAGTACTTC
clone_size: .; j_call: TRBJ2-1; d_call: .; v_call: TRBV18; cdr3_aa: CASSPPAGMLFF; cdr3_nt: TGTGCCAGCTCACCACCGGCGGGAATGCTGTTCTTC
clone_size: .; j_call: TRBJ1-6; d_call: .; v_call: TRBV30; cdr3_aa: CAWSVRLEDSPLHF; cdr3_nt: TGTGCCTGGAGTGTACGCCTGGAAGATTCACCCCTCCACTTT
clone_size: few; j_call: TRBJ1-2; d_call: .; v_call: TRBV5-1; cdr3_aa: CASRRGGQEDGYTF; cdr3_nt: TGCGCCAGCAGAAGAGGGGGTCAGGAGGATGGCTACACCTTC
clone_size: many; j_call: TRBJ2-1; d_call: .; v_call: TRBV5-1; cdr3_aa: CASSLVGGSRNEQFF; cdr3_nt: TGCGCCAGCAGCTTGGTTGGGGGATCCCGCAATGAGCAGTTCTTC
clone_size: many; j_call: TRBJ2-1; d_call: .; v_call: TRBV6-1; cdr3_aa: CASSSPGEWDEQFF; cdr3_nt: TGTGCCAGCAGTTCGCCAGGGGAGTGGGATGAGCAGTTCTTC
clone_size: many; j_call: TRBJ1-5; d_call: TRBD1; v_call: TRBV12-5; cdr3_aa: CASGPDRGSNQPQHF; cdr3_nt: TGTGCTAGTGGCCCCGACAGGGGTAGCAATCAGCCCCAGCATTTT
clone_size: .; j_call: TRBJ2-5; d_call: .; v_call: TRBV9; cdr3_aa: CASSADQETQYF; cdr3_nt: TGTGCCAGCAGCGCGGACCAAGAGACCCAGTACTTC
clone_size: .; j_call: TRBJ1-3; d_call: TRBD1; v_call: TRBV12-3/TRBV12-4; cdr3_aa: CASSRQGARKTIYF; cdr3_nt: TGTGCCAGCAGCCGACAGGGGGCCCGAAAGACCATATATTTT